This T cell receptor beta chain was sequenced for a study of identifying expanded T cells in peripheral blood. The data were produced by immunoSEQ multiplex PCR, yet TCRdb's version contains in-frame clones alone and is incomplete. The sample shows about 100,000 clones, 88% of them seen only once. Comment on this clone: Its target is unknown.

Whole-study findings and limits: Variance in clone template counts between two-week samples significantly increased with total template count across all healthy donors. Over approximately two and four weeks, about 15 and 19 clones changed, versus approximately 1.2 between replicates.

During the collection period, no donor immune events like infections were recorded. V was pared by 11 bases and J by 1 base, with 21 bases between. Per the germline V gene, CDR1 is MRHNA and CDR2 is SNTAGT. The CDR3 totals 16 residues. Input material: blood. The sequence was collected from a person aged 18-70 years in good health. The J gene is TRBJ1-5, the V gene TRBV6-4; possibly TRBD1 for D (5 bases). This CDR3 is CAPKAYPWGSNQPQHF. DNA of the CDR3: TGTGCCCCCAAGGCATATCCATGGGGGAGCAATCAGCCCCAGCATTTT.